Sequencing of this TCR beta chain was carried out in a study of cytomegalovirus exposure and HLA in healthy donors. Turning to the study itself: In a previous analysis, some 120 million unique TCR beta sequences were found from roughly 200 million T cells. General study points: In a later analysis, a missense DCLRE1C variant was linked to TCR beta V- and J-gene trimming.

This clone appeared a few times. Antigen specificity is unknown. The PCR ran on 60 Vbeta and 13 Jbeta primers. Libraries were prepared by immunoSEQ multiplex PCR; TCRdb keeps only in-frame clonotypes and omits some of them. The sample holds 42,000 or so clones, roughly half seen once. Deletions cut 0 bases from V and 4 bases from J, with 13 bases between. The length of the CDR3 is 15 residues. Germline assignment: CDR1 LNHNV and CDR2 YYDKDF (reference sequence). This TCR derives from a human donor in good health. The specimen was PBMCs. This chain joins TRBV15 and TRBJ2-7; the D gene is possibly TRBD1 (6 bases). Here the CDR3 DNA reads TGTGCCACCAGCAGAGAATTCACAGGGCTATACGAGCAGTACTTC. As protein: CATSREFTGLYEQYF.